Sequencing of this T cell receptor (beta chain) was carried out in a study of T cell responses to AZD1222 COVID-19 vaccine. Only in-frame clones appear in the TCRdb table, and some are missing; sequencing was by immunoSEQ multiplex PCR. The sample carries 140,000 to 150,000 clones, over 90% recorded once. Whole-study findings and limits: Clonal diversity may have been underestimated, and the donors were mostly white British, with more females than males. Seropositive AZD1222 recipients at baseline numbered only five or six.

The V and J ends lost 5 bases and 5 bases respectively, with 6 bases between them. The CDR3 covers 11 residues. Germline V gene lookup returns CDR1 MDHEN and CDR2 SYDVKM. This clone was recorded once. Its target is unknown. V and J are TRBV28 and TRBJ1-2; unclear D gene. This clonotype was sampled from an adult in good health. The sample in question was peripheral blood, obtained on day 0 of AZD1222 vaccination. CDR3 amino acids: CASSPQYGYTF. The CDR3 nucleotides read TGTGCCAGCAGTCCGCAGTATGGCTACACCTTC.